Following are 21 T cell receptor beta chains from one sample sequenced in a study of shared clonotypes between healthy human individuals. The data were produced by immunoSEQ multiplex PCR, yet TCRdb's version contains in-frame clones alone and is incomplete. The data show around 2.1 million clones, with approximately 94% seen just once and about 0.13% held by the top ten. Sequencing used naive CD4+ T cells sorted from blood. The subset is: CD45RA+ positively selected. The receptors were gathered from a man aged 18 to 30 in good health.

This clone has just one count. The chain uses TRBV28 and TRBJ2-1, with a possible D match to TRBD2 (5 bases). Trimming removed 2 bases from V and 7 bases from J, with 15 bases in between. Germline values: CDR1 MDHEN, CDR2 SYDVKM. This CDR3 contains 15 residues. The CDR3 here is CASSLTGPGWNEQFF. CDR3 sequence (DNA): TGTGCCAGCAGTTTAACGGGTCCGGGGTGGAATGAGCAGTTCTTC.

The chain links TRBV7-2 to TRBJ2-7; 8 bases are a match to TRBD1. The J segment lost 4 bases and the V segment lost 5 bases, leaving 13 bases of the junction unmatched. CDR3 length: 16 amino acids. CDR1 is SGHTA and CDR2 is FQGNSA in the germline V gene. CDR3 sequence (DNA): TGTGCCAGCAGCCACGCAACCGGGACAGGCCCTTACGAGCAGTACTTC. It codes for CASSHATGTGPYEQYF.

This chain links TRBV9 with TRBJ2-7; TRBD2 might be the D (6 bases). Germline V gene lookup returns CDR1 SGDLS and CDR2 YYNGEE. V lost 0 bases to trimming and J lost 2 bases, with 12 bases between them. The CDR3 length is 15 residues. In nucleotides, the CDR3 is TGTGCCAGCAGCGTAGAGGCGGGACCCGCCTACGAGCAGTACTTC. Translated: CASSVEAGPAYEQYF.

V is TRBV6-5 and J is TRBJ1-4; D not certain. CDR1 MNHEY and CDR2 SVGAGI come from the germline V gene. The V gene lost 6 bases and the J gene lost 0 bases, with 11 bases spanning the gap. The CDR3 is made up of 15 amino acids. The CDR3: CASRLGGATNEKLFF. CDR3 coding DNA: TGTGCCAGCAGATTAGGAGGTGCAACTAATGAAAAACTGTTTTTT.

The chain couples TRBV5-1 to TRBJ1-1; D is unresolved. Germline CDR1 is SGHRS and CDR2 is YFSETQ. Trimming left V 1 base short and J 0 bases short, with 7 bases between. The CDR3 totals 14 residues. CDR3 in DNA: TGCGCCAGCAGCTTGACGGCGCTGAACACTGAAGCTTTCTTT. It translates to CASSLTALNTEAFF.

This chain connects TRBV19 to TRBJ1-6; 9 bases map to TRBD1. CDR3 length: 17 residues. J gave up 7 bases and V 5 bases, and 12 bases lay outside the gene matches. Germline V gives CDR1 LNHDA, CDR2 SQIVND (reference sequence). The CDR3, as DNA: TGTGCCAGTAGTGCCGGGACAGGGAAACTTGGGAATTCACCCCTCCACTTT. Its protein product is CASSAGTGKLGNSPLHF. The full variable domain, its missing parts supplied by reference TRBV19 and TRBJ1-6, is DGGITQSPKYLFRKEGQNVTLSCEQNLNHDAMYWYRQDPGQGLRLIYYSQIVNDFQKGDIAEGYSVSREKKESFPLTVTSAQKNPTAFYLCASSAGTGKLGNSPLHFGNGTRLTVT.

The chain recombines TRBV12-5 with TRBJ1-5; possibly TRBD1 for D (5 bases). Germline CDR1 LGHNT, CDR2 FRNRAP. V was trimmed by 3 bases and J by 7 bases, leaving 13 bases between them. The CDR3 loop spans 14 amino acids. The CDR3 region is CASGFRGSGQPQHF. The CDR3 region has the DNA TGTGCTAGTGGTTTTAGGGGCTCCGGGCAGCCCCAGCATTTT.

A note on this clone: In the same sample, other DNA sequences code for this CDR3. The chain joins TRBV19 to TRBJ2-5, with 11 bases that match TRBD2. The CDR3 spans 14 residues. CDR1 LNHDA and CDR2 SQIVND come from the germline V gene (reference sequence). Losses at the gene ends were 4 bases for V and 5 bases for J; bases not matched to a gene: 3. The CDR3 bases are TGTGCCAGTAGTAGGACTAGCGGGCAGGAGACCCAGTACTTC. Translated, it gives CASSRTSGQETQYF.

V gene TRBV28 combines with J gene TRBJ1-6; no clear D. The CDR3 sequence is 16 residues long. V was clipped by 2 bases and J by 4 bases, with 12 bases between them. The germline gives CDR1 MDHEN, CDR2 SYDVKM. The CDR3: CASSLGSGVYNSPLHF. In nucleotides, the CDR3 is TGTGCCAGCAGTTTAGGGTCAGGTGTTTATAATTCACCCCTCCACTTT.

The CDR3 here is CASSSSAGANVLTF. The CDR3 coding sequence is TGTGCCAGCAGCTCTTCGGCCGGGGCCAACGTCCTGACTTTC. The J gene is TRBJ2-6, the V gene TRBV5-6; no clear D. In germline, CDR1 is SGHDT, CDR2 YYEEEE. V shed 3 bases and J shed 4 bases, with 8 bases lying between them. The CDR3 sequence is 14 residues long. The entire variable domain, with the rest obtained from reference TRBV5-6 and TRBJ2-6, is as follows: DAGVTQSPTHLIKTRGQQVTLRCSPKSGHDTVSWYQQALGQGPQFIFQYYEEEERQRGNFPDRFSGHQFPNYSSELNVNALLLGDSALYLCASSSSAGANVLTFGAGSRLTVL.

The V call is TRBV5-1, the J call TRBJ2-5; 9 nucleotides line up with TRBD1. Germline CDR1 is SGHRS and CDR2 is YFSETQ. After removal of 4 bases from V and 2 bases from J, the junction contained 15 bases not matched to a gene. This CDR3 comprises 18 residues. The CDR3 reads CASSRDRVTASRQETQYF. The CDR3 DNA is TGCGCCAGCAGCCGGGACAGGGTAACCGCCTCACGACAAGAGACCCAGTACTTC.

The genes are TRBV19 and TRBJ1-5; a possible D gene is TRBD1 (6 bases). Germline lookup yields CDR1 LNHDA and CDR2 SQIVND (reference sequence). With 3 bases removed from V and 6 bases from J, the gap between germline ends came to 15 bases. This CDR3 region has 15 residues. The CDR3 coding sequence is TGTGCCAGTAGTATCGGGGGGCAGGGAAGTCAGCCCCAGCATTTT. It encodes CASSIGGQGSQPQHF.

This sequence joins TRBV6-6 and TRBJ1-1; the D gene is possibly TRBD1 (5 bases). CDR3 length equals 14 residues. Trimming cost V 6 bases and J 5 bases, with 16 bases left between them. CDR1 is MNHNY and CDR2 is SVGAGI in the germline V gene (reference sequence). CDR3 nucleotides: TGTGCCAGCAGAGAACTCGAGACAGTGACTGAAGCTTTCTTT. Translating it yields CASRELETVTEAFF.

This rearrangement joins TRBV5-1 to TRBJ2-1, with 9 bases that match TRBD1. The CDR3 totals 14 residues. V was pared by 7 bases and J by 1 base, with 3 bases of the junction left unmatched. Germline CDR1 SGHRS, CDR2 YFSETQ. As DNA, the CDR3 is TGCGCCAGCGAGGGACAGGGTTCCTACAATGAGCAGTTCTTC. Amino acids: CASEGQGSYNEQFF.

The chain carries TRBV5-4 and TRBJ1-5; no reliable D call. V was clipped by 3 bases and J by 8 bases, with 12 bases between them. Per germline, CDR1 SGHNT and CDR2 YYREEE (reference sequence). This CDR3 comprises 13 residues. The CDR3 nucleotides read TGTGCCAGCAGCTCCGGGCTCCGGGAGCCCCAGCATTTT. Translation gives CASSSGLREPQHF.

As for this clone: Additional DNA sequences in this sample encode the identical CDR3. The chain carries TRBV5-1 and TRBJ1-5; 10 bases map to TRBD1. CDR1 is SGHRS, CDR2 YFSETQ, per germline. V gave up 5 bases and J gave up 0 bases; unmatched junction bases: 5. The CDR3 contains 16 residues. The CDR3 here is CASSPGQGDSNQPQHF. The DNA for the CDR3 is TGCGCCAGCAGTCCAGGACAGGGGGATAGCAATCAGCCCCAGCATTTT.

This clone appeared a single time. This rearrangement joins TRBV6-5 to TRBJ2-4, with 7 bases fitting TRBD1. With 2 bases clipped from V and 6 bases from J, the junction kept 10 bases outside the gene matches. CDR1 MNHEY and CDR2 SVGAGI come from the germline V gene. The CDR3 is 16 amino acids. The CDR3 DNA follows: TGTGCCAGCAGTTACAACACAGGGGAAAGGGGAAACATTCAGTACTTC. This sequence encodes CASSYNTGERGNIQYF.

The chain couples TRBV4-2 to TRBJ1-6; D is unclear. This CDR3 has 17 amino acids. The V gene's germline CDR1 is LGHNA and CDR2 YNFKEQ. V was shortened by 0 bases and J by 7 bases, with 16 bases between the two germline ends. CDR3 sequence: CASSQEGSTVFNSPLHF. Written as DNA, the CDR3 is TGTGCCAGCAGCCAAGAAGGGTCGACCGTTTTCAATTCACCCCTCCACTTT.

V usage is TRBV27 and J usage is TRBJ2-7; D unresolved. The CDR3 has 14 residues. V was shortened by 7 bases and J by 5 bases, with 18 bases between the two germline ends. Germline assignment: CDR1 MNHEY and CDR2 SMNVEV (reference sequence). The CDR3 nucleotides are TGTGCCAGCACCCCCCCCTGGCAGTTCCACGAGCAGTACTTC. Protein sequence: CASTPPWQFHEQYF.

This chain connects TRBV21-1 to TRBJ2-5; TRBD1, the table's D call, lacks a check against the DNA. TRBV21-1 is a pseudogene. CDR3 length: 19 residues. The CDR3 here is CASSKGGRPGTGGSKTQYF. Here the CDR3 DNA reads TGTGCCAGCAGCAAAGGAGGTAGGCCTGGAACAGGGGGATCAAAGACCCAGTACTTC.

The V and J genes are TRBV5-6 and TRBJ2-1, with 8 bases identical to TRBD2. This CDR3 has 15 amino acids. Germline V gene data show CDR1 as SGHDT and CDR2 as YYEEEE. Trimming at V came to 5 bases and at J to 9 bases, leaving 13 bases not matched to a gene. CDR3 loop: CASSRERREVAEQFF. The DNA of the CDR3 is TGTGCCAGCAGTCGAGAACGGCGGGAGGTTGCTGAGCAGTTCTTC.